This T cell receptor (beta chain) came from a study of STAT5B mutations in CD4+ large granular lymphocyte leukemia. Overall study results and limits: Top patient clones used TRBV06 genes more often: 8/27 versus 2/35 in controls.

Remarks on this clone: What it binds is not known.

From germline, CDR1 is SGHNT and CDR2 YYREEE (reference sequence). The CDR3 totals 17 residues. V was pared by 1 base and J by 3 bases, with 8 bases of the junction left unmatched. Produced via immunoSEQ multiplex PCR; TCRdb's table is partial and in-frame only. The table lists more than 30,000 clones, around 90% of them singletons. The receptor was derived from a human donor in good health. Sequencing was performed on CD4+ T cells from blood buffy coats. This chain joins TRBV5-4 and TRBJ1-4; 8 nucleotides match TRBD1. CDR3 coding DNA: TGTGCCAGCAGCTTGCCAGGGGGCGGCGATTCTAATGAAAAACTGTTTTTT. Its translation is CASSLPGGGDSNEKLFF.